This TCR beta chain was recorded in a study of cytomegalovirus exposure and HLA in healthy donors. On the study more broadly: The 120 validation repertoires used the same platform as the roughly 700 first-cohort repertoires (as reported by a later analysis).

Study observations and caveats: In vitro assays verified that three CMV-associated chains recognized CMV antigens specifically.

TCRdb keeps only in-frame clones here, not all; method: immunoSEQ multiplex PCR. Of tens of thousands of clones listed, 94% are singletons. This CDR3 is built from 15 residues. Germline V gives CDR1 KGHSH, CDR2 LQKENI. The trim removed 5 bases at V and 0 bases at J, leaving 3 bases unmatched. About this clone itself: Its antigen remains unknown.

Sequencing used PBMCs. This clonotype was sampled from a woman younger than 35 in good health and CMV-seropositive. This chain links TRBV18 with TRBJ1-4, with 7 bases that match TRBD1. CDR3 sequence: CASSSDRATNEKLFF. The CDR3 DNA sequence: TGTGCCAGCTCATCCGACAGGGCAACTAATGAAAAACTGTTTTTT.